One sample yielded the 21 T cell receptor beta chains listed below, sequenced in a study of shared clonotypes between healthy human individuals (dated by TCRdb to the early 2020s). Library preparation used the immunoSEQ multiplex PCR assay. TCRdb's version of the immuneACCESS table is confined to in-frame rearrangements and falls short of the full clone set. An unresolved V gene accounts for under half of the shortfall where checked; the remainder is of unknown origin. The sample table records 300,000 to 400,000 clones; approximately 74% of these occur just once. The biggest ten clones account for around 10% of the sample. Sequencing used memory CD4+ T cells sorted from blood. This specimen's cell subset or site label, per the study, means: CD45RA-negative fraction. All receptors come from a young man in good health.

The gene calls are TRBV5-5 and TRBJ2-1; 10 positions agree with TRBD2. This CDR3 is 16 amino acids long. Germline V gene data show CDR1 as SGHKS and CDR2 as YYEKEE (reference sequence). V was clipped by 4 bases and J by 7 bases; unmatched bases: 11. This CDR3 reads CASSRGLAGVGNEQFF. The CDR3 bases are TGTGCCAGCAGCCGGGGCCTAGCGGGAGTGGGGAATGAGCAGTTCTTC.

This sequence joins TRBV5-6 and TRBJ1-1, with D hard to call. V dropped 0 bases and J dropped 4 bases, with 10 bases sitting between them. This CDR3 has 14 residues. CDR1 SGHDT and CDR2 YYEEEE come from the germline V gene. CDR3 DNA: TGTGCCAGCAGCTTGGGATGGGATCGCACTGAAGCTTTCTTT. Translating it yields CASSLGWDRTEAFF.

The count of this clone is one. The V gene is TRBV30, the J gene TRBJ2-7, with a tentative D call TRBD1 (6 bases). Looked up from germline, CDR1 is GTSNPN and CDR2 is SVGIG (reference sequence). This CDR3 comprises 15 residues. V was clipped by 3 bases and J by 3 bases, with 18 bases between them. The CDR3, as DNA: TGTGCCTGGAGCAAAGGGTACAGGGAATACTACGAGCAGTACTTC. Translated: CAWSKGYREYYEQYF.

The table lists this clone with a count of one. This likely reflects a read error, since a far larger clone is one base away. Other DNA sequences in the same sample also yield this CDR3. J is TRBJ1-5 and V is TRBV5-4; D is unclear. Germline loops: CDR1 SGHNT, CDR2 YYREEE (reference sequence). This CDR3 contains 14 residues. Trimming took 1 base from V and 0 from J, leaving 5 bases between them. The CDR3 is CASSLRYSNQPQHF. The CDR3 nucleotides read TGTGCCAGCAGCTTGAGGTATAGCAATCAGCCCCAGCATTTT. Supplemented by reference TRBV5-4 and TRBJ1-5, the full variable domain reads ETGVTQSPTHLIKTRGQQVTLRCSSQSGHNTVSWYQQALGQGPQFIFQYYREEENGRGNFPPRFSGLQFPNYSSELNVNALELDDSALYLCASSLRYSNQPQHFGDGTRLSIL.

This chain links TRBV7-8 with TRBJ2-1, with D unresolved. The germline V gene encodes CDR1 SGHVS and CDR2 FQNEAQ. The CDR3 length is 14 residues. Deletions cut 1 base from V and 6 bases from J, with 10 bases between. This CDR3 reads CASSLDPGGNEQFF. The CDR3 nucleotides are TGTGCCAGCAGCTTAGATCCGGGCGGCAATGAGCAGTTCTTC. The variable domain in full, completed from reference TRBV7-8 and TRBJ2-1, reads GAGVSQSPRYKVAKRGQDVALRCDPISGHVSLFWYQQALGQGPEFLTYFQNEAQLDKSGLPSDRFFAERPEGSVSTLKIQRTQQEDSAVYLCASSLDPGGNEQFFGPGTRLTVL.

The chain combines TRBV6-1 with TRBJ1-2; the D gene is possibly TRBD1 (6 bases). Trimming removed 8 bases at V and 3 bases at J, with 13 bases between. Germline lookup yields CDR1 MNHNS and CDR2 SASEGT. The CDR3 extends over 13 amino acids. CDR3 sequence: CASRRGGDYGYTF. For the CDR3, the DNA is TGTGCCAGCCGAAGGGGGGGGGACTATGGCTACACCTTC.

The genes are TRBV12-5 and TRBJ2-7, with TRBD2 matching over 8 bases. This CDR3 spans 15 amino acids. V was pared by 7 bases and J by 3 bases, with 11 bases of the junction left unmatched. Germline V gene sequence: CDR1 LGHNT, CDR2 FRNRAP. This chain's CDR3 is CASADLPGGDYEQYF. The CDR3 region has the DNA TGTGCTAGTGCCGATCTCCCGGGGGGGGACTACGAGCAGTACTTC.

The chain recombines TRBV6-6 with TRBJ1-2; D is ambiguous. V dropped 0 bases and J dropped 0 bases, with 8 bases sitting between them. Germline CDR1 is MNHNY and CDR2 is SVGAGI (reference sequence). The CDR3 has 15 amino acids. CDR3 in amino acids: CASSYSTDPNYGYTF. In nucleotides, the CDR3 is TGTGCCAGCAGTTACTCGACGGATCCTAACTATGGCTACACCTTC.

The rearrangement joins TRBV7-8 to TRBJ1-1; tentatively, D is TRBD1 (5 bases). Per the germline V gene, CDR1 is SGHVS and CDR2 is FQNEAQ. Trimming pared 3 bases from V and 0 bases from J, leaving 17 bases between. The CDR3 consists of 17 residues. CDR3 residues: CASSFGSGGLLNTEAFF. The CDR3 nucleotides read TGTGCCAGCAGCTTTGGGAGTGGGGGACTGTTGAACACTGAAGCTTTCTTT.

J is TRBJ2-4 and V is TRBV18; possible D gene TRBD1, 5 bases. CDR1 is KGHSH, CDR2 LQKENI, per germline. V gave up 4 bases and J gave up 4 bases, with 11 bases separating them. This CDR3 is 14 amino acids long. CDR3 in amino acids: CASSLLDKKNIQYF. CDR3 sequence (DNA): TGTGCCAGCTCACTTCTGGACAAAAAAAACATTCAGTACTTC.

CDR3 in amino acids: CASRSAGANVLTF. The DNA of the CDR3 is TGTGCCAGCAGGTCCGCTGGGGCCAACGTCCTGACTTTC. V is TRBV6-6 and J is TRBJ2-6; D not certain. Trimming removed 6 bases from V and 2 bases from J, with 5 bases in between. The CDR3 spans 13 residues. CDR1 is MNHNY, CDR2 SVGAGI, per germline (reference sequence).

This clone was picked up a small number of times. The chain has TRBV4-1 and TRBJ1-2, with TRBD1 as a possible D gene (5 bases). The germline CDR1 and CDR2 sequences are MGHRA and YSYEKL. This CDR3 has 15 amino acids. Between the trimmed V and J ends, which lost 4 bases and 5 bases, there was a span of 17 bases. This CDR3 is CASSPTGTKGYGYTF. For the CDR3, the DNA is TGCGCCAGCAGCCCGACCGGGACGAAAGGATATGGCTACACCTTC.

The chain couples TRBV15 to TRBJ2-2; tentative D call: TRBD2 (6 bases). The V and J ends lost 0 bases and 6 bases respectively, with 14 bases between them. Germline V gives CDR1 LNHNV, CDR2 YYDKDF (reference sequence). CDR3 length: 16 amino acids. The CDR3 coding sequence is TGTGCCACCAGCAGAGAGGGGCCGGAGGGGCCCGGGGAGCTGTTTTTT. Its protein product is CATSREGPEGPGELFF.

The chain employs TRBV10-3 and TRBJ2-5, with 7 nucleotides matching TRBD2. Trimming took 4 bases from V and 2 from J; bases not matched to a gene: 7. This CDR3 is built from 15 residues. Germline V gene sequence: CDR1 ENHRY, CDR2 SYGVKD. CDR3 DNA sequence: TGTGCCATCAGTGTCTCGGGAGGAATTCAAGAGACCCAGTACTTC. It translates to CAISVSGGIQETQYF.

In this sample, this clone turned up many times. The rearrangement joins TRBV28 to TRBJ1-2; D gene unclear. The ends were cut back, 5 bases at V and 0 bases at J, with 13 bases in the middle. This CDR3 has 15 amino acids. Germline-derived CDR1 and CDR2 are MDHEN and SYDVKM. CDR3 nucleotide sequence: TGTGCCAGCAGTAGTCCAGGAGCCGCTAACTATGGCTACACCTTC. Translated: CASSSPGAANYGYTF.

This clone has a handful of counts. CDR3 sequence reads: CASSERDARGGLNYGYTF. The CDR3 DNA reads TGTGCCAGCAGCGAGAGGGATGCCAGGGGCGGTCTTAACTATGGCTACACCTTC. The chain is built from TRBV9 and TRBJ1-2; a possible D gene is TRBD1 (6 bases). The germline V gene has CDR1 SGDLS and CDR2 YYNGEE. The CDR3 contains 18 residues. With 3 bases removed from V and 1 base from J, the gap between germline ends came to 22 bases.

This clone was seen at least ten times. J is TRBJ1-1 and V is TRBV7-2; 9 bases are shared with TRBD1. This CDR3 spans 14 amino acids. Germline V gene lookup returns CDR1 SGHTA and CDR2 FQGNSA. The junction had 7 bases not matched to a gene; V was cut back by 7 bases and J by 4 bases. The CDR3 protein is CASMGQGASTEAFF. The CDR3 region has the DNA TGTGCCAGCATGGGACAGGGTGCCAGCACTGAAGCTTTCTTT.

The chain employs TRBV7-9 and TRBJ2-7; the match to TRBD1 covers 9 bases. Unmatched junction bases numbered 7, after V lost 11 bases and J lost 5 bases. The CDR3 runs 12 residues. The germline gives CDR1 SEHNR, CDR2 FQNEAQ (reference sequence). CDR3 in amino acids: CAAGTGLNEQYF. The CDR3 nucleotides read TGTGCCGCCGGGACAGGGCTCAACGAGCAGTACTTC.

This clone was observed once. The rearrangement links TRBV5-5 to TRBJ2-7; a weak D match, TRBD1 (6 bases). V lost 2 bases to trimming and J lost 5 bases, with 14 bases between them. This CDR3 is 14 amino acids long. Germline V gene sequence: CDR1 SGHKS, CDR2 YYEKEE (reference sequence). The CDR3 reads CASSLGDRNHEQYF. The CDR3 bases are TGTGCCAGCAGCTTAGGAGACAGGAACCACGAGCAGTACTTC.

The rearrangement links TRBV28 to TRBJ2-2; D is undetermined. Germline V gene sequence: CDR1 MDHEN, CDR2 SYDVKM. This CDR3 region has 14 residues. V gave up 6 bases and J gave up 7 bases, with 15 bases separating them. The DNA for the CDR3 is TGTGCCAGCAGCCGAACAGCATCGGTCGGGGAGCTGTTTTTT. Translated: CASSRTASVGELFF.

J is TRBJ2-3 and V is TRBV5-1, with 10 positions matching TRBD2. The CDR3 is 15 amino acids. Germline CDR1 and CDR2: SGHRS and YFSETQ. Trimming removed 4 bases from V and 2 bases from J; junction bases left unmatched: 4. The CDR3 nucleotides are TGCGCCAGCAGCGGGGGGACTAGCGACACAGATACGCAGTATTTT. It translates to CASSGGTSDTDTQYF.